This T cell receptor beta chain was sequenced during a study of CD8 T cells in ankylosing spondylitis. The CDR3 has 12 residues. V was clipped by 5 bases and J by 6 bases, with 10 bases between them. Germline CDR1 is SGHVS and CDR2 is FNYEAQ. Study observations and caveats: According to the report, clones linked to the disease were significantly enriched in matched synovial fluid samples taken from ankylosing spondylitis patients. Within ankylosing spondylitis blood, a TCR beta motif made up of several highly homologous variants appeared to be characteristic.

This clonotype was counted only a few times. Its cognate antigen is unknown. Quantitative 5'-RACE with molecular barcodes produced the TCR beta libraries. TCRdb reprocessed the 5' RACE reads with MiXCR, giving one entry per CDR3 protein. The table has a few hundred thousand distinct CDR3 sequences, 15% to 20% seen once. The source is a male donor with ankylosing spondylitis or in good health (not recorded which). Specimen: blood, either unsorted or a sorted T cell fraction (not recorded which). The chain has TRBV7-6 and TRBJ1-1, with unresolved D. In DNA form, the CDR3 reads TGTGCCAGCAGCCCAATAGGCGCTGAAGCTTTCTTT. Translated, it gives CASSPIGAEAFF.